The source of this T cell receptor beta chain is a study of beta chain features in type 1 diabetes. Turning to the study itself: All samples together contributed 100 million to 120 million sorted cells for examination.

Donors underwent one heparinised blood draw, about 0.12 L on average. Expressed TCRB transcripts were sequenced because the isolated RNA had all been reverse transcribed beforehand. Only in-frame clones appear in the TCRdb table, and some are missing; sequencing was by immunoSEQ multiplex PCR. The sample has some 900,000 clones, roughly 17% seen once; the top ten hold 0.023%. Sequencing used naive CD4+ T cells from blood. This TCR derives from a woman younger than 30 in good health.

The DNA of the CDR3 is TGCGCCAGCAGTCAATCTGTGGCAGGGGCCCAAGAGACCCAGTACTTC. It specifies CASSQSVAGAQETQYF. The V gene is TRBV23-1, the J gene TRBJ2-5, with D possibly matching TRBD1 (6 bases). TRBV23-1 is reported as an ORF; its role is uncertain. There are 16 residues in the CDR3. Trimming took 0 bases from V and 1 from J, leaving 12 bases between them.